The following is a T cell receptor (beta chain) sequence with its context. Its matching antigen is unknown. Every bit of the isolated RNA underwent reverse transcription, so sequencing read expressed TCRB transcripts. Clones were sequenced by immunoSEQ multiplex PCR, and TCRdb holds only the in-frame ones, with some missing. The profile covers about half a million clones, with roughly 11% appearing a single time and over 0.04% taken by the ten largest. This record comes from a study of beta chain features in type 1 diabetes. Study details: Healthy donors and patients showed comparable age, gender and cell yields. Examination spanned about 110 million sorted cells from all samples.

Study results and caveats: Patients with type 1 diabetes showed fewer VDJ junction insertions and more deletions.

This TCR was recovered from a woman younger than 35 in good health. The material sequenced was naive CD4+ T cells from blood.

The CDR3 is CASSYSGRGGRNEQFF. The CDR3 DNA is TGTGCCAGCAGTTACAGCGGGAGGGGAGGGAGAAATGAGCAGTTCTTC. The chain uses TRBV6-5 and TRBJ2-1, with TRBD2 identical over 10 bases. From germline, CDR1 is MNHEY and CDR2 SVGAGI. The CDR3 is 16 residues long. V lost 2 bases to trimming and J lost 7 bases; unmatched junction nucleotides: 8.